This T cell receptor (beta chain) was captured in a study of blood T cell repertoires in COVID-19 (dated by TCRdb to about 2020). For the wider study: The collaborator samples originated in the United States, Italy and Spain and spanned the acute and convalescent phases of COVID-19. The material from the prospective study consisted of cDNA or gDNA derived from T cells, B-cell-depleted T cells, or PBMCs. Subjects who had been exposed to COVID-19, were actively infected with it, or had recovered from it provided the deeply sampled blood TCRbeta repertoires that made up the dataset. A freely available public database, intended as a resource for researchers studying the immune response to SARS-CoV-2, is where the repertoires were released. The samples were drawn from the first 160 participants of the ongoing ImmuneRACE study and from 1,254 subjects provided by 6 global collaborators. The sample metadata nearly always contained a de-identified subject ID, COVID-19 status, age in years and sex. Where available, HLA class I and class II types were taken from metadata supplied by the sample provider and were not determined by assay-based typing.

The CDR3 starts with the cysteine, ends with the phenylalanine, and has 13 residues. Only the CDR3 region is kept as DNA, spanning 39 bases read in frame from base 1. V is clipped by 5 bases and J by 4 bases, and the sequence between their germline boundaries is 9 bases long. The immunoSEQ Assay, a bias-controlled multiplex PCR, was used to amplify TCRbeta CDR3 regions from genomic DNA. Per the authors' processing: Within the assay, amplification of reference gene primers was used to estimate how many nucleated cells each sample contained. To quantify the absolute abundance of each unique TCRbeta CDR3 rearrangement, sequence reads were collapsed and filtered. For each sample, productive Simpson clonality was calculated as the square root of Simpson's diversity index over productive rearrangements. TCRdb limited this immuneACCESS table to in-frame rearrangements with V and J called. A share of clones is missing; checked studies link under half to unresolved V genes, and the rest is unexplained. The DNA gave D and trimming, while V, J and clone size come from that table. This sample lists under 95,000 clones; around nine tenths were detected once. About 3.9% of the sample comes from the top ten.

Study-level results and caveats: The amount of clinical and demographic metadata varied by source and participant and was provided uncurated.

Collaborating institutions collected whole blood in K2EDTA tubes following their own protocols. For TCRbeta analysis, collaborators shipped samples as frozen whole blood, isolated PBMCs, or DNA extracted from either of those sample types. Points on this clone: Its antigen target is currently unknown. No clone much larger than this one lies a single base away; base qualities are absent. This same CDR3 is encoded by further DNA sequences in the sample.

The source of this sequence is a woman in her forties or fifties in a cohort sampled during active COVID-19. The V and J segments used are TRBV12-3 or TRBV12-4 and TRBJ1-5, with TRBD1 tentatively as D gene (6 bases match). The sample was peripheral blood. The DNA is TGTGCCAGCAGTCCCGACAGGAATCAGCCCCAGCATTTT. Its coded protein is CASSPDRNQPQHF.